This passage covers 10 T cell receptor beta chains from one sample sequenced in a study of blood T cell dynamics during melanoma immunotherapy. Assay used: immunoSEQ multiplex PCR; TCRdb lists only in-frame clones, some missing. This sample carries approximately 14,000 clones, approximately 90% of them seen once, and the ten largest clones take under 7%. Described time point: week 3, after first cycle of checkpoint inhibitor. The material was blood, obtained from a patient treated with checkpoint blockade. These receptors all stem from a human donor with melanoma.

The chain uses TRBV11-3 and TRBJ1-6, with D possibly being TRBD1 (6 bases). With 7 bases removed from V and 10 bases from J, the gap between germline ends came to 17 bases. Germline lookup yields CDR1 SGHNT and CDR2 YENEEA. CDR3 length: 14 residues. In DNA, the CDR3 is TGTGCCAGCATCCCCTGGGAGGGGGGGTCACCCCTCCACTTT. Translating it yields CASIPWEGGSPLHF. The full variable domain, in which reference TRBV11-3 and TRBJ1-6 provide the parts outside the CDR3, is EAGVVQSPRYKIIEKKQPVAFWCNPISGHNTLYWYLQNLGQGPELLIRYENEEAVDDSQLPKDRFSAERLKGVDSTLKIQPAELGDSAVYLCASIPWEGGSPLHFGNGTRLTVT.

The chain has TRBV7-6 and TRBJ2-3; 8 nucleotides align to TRBD2. The germline CDR1 and CDR2 sequences are SGHVS and FNYEAQ. The junction had 0 bases not matched to a gene; V was cut back by 1 base and J by 6 bases. The length of the CDR3 is 13 residues. The CDR3 reads CASSLGGRDTQYF. CDR3 DNA sequence: TGTGCCAGCAGCTTAGGCGGGAGGGATACGCAGTATTTT.

V gene TRBV19 combines with J gene TRBJ2-5; D gene uncertain. The end of the DNA is better explained by TRBJ2-7, so the J call may be wrong. Germline CDR1 and CDR2: LNHDA and SQIVND (reference sequence). The CDR3 is 13 amino acids. For the CDR3, the DNA is TGTGCCAGTAGTATAGCAATGTCCTACGAGCAGTACTTC. It encodes CASSIAMSYEQYF.

This clone was observed a few times. The chain carries TRBV4-2 and TRBJ1-2; D not certain. Germline V gene lookup returns CDR1 LGHNA and CDR2 YNFKEQ. V was pared by 0 bases and J by 6 bases, with 11 bases between. The CDR3 is 14 residues long. The DNA for the CDR3 is TGTGCCAGCAGCCAAGACTTAGCGGCGGATGGCTACACCTTC. It codes for CASSQDLAADGYTF.

V and J are TRBV7-2 and TRBJ2-7; D tentatively fits TRBD1 or TRBD2 (5 bases each). The CDR3 has 14 residues. The germline V and J ends were trimmed by 5 bases and 6 bases, with 17 bases remaining between them. Germline lookup yields CDR1 SGHTA and CDR2 FQGNSA. The CDR3 sequence: CASSVGTQLFEQYF. CDR3 DNA sequence: TGTGCCAGCAGCGTCGGGACCCAGCTTTTCGAGCAGTACTTC.

The chain combines TRBV25-1 with TRBJ1-2; weak D call: TRBD1 (5 bases). The CDR3 runs 16 residues. V was shortened by 3 bases and J by 4 bases, with 18 bases between the two germline ends. CDR1 and CDR2 (germline): MGHDK, SYGVNS. The chain's CDR3 is CASSELSGAAGYGYTF. As DNA, the CDR3 is TGTGCCAGCAGTGAGTTGTCCGGGGCGGCAGGCTATGGCTACACCTTC.

The J gene is TRBJ2-5, the V gene TRBV7-2; TRBD2 aligns across 8 bases. With the DNA end fitting TRBJ2-7 better, the J assignment may be wrong. The CDR3 contains 14 residues. Looked up from germline, CDR1 is SGHTA and CDR2 is FQGNSA. CDR3 nucleotides: TGTGCCAGCAGCGAGACTAGCGATCACTACGAGCAGTACTTC. This codes for CASSETSDHYEQYF.

V is TRBV2 and J is TRBJ2-1; D uncertain. This CDR3 has 15 amino acids. Trimming stripped 6 bases from V and 5 bases from J, with 17 bases between. The germline CDR1 and CDR2 sequences are SNHLY and FYNNEI. CDR3 in amino acids: CASRIKVVSHNEQFF. The CDR3 region has the DNA TGTGCCAGCAGGATTAAGGTCGTAAGCCACAATGAGCAGTTCTTC.

This clone was recorded a few times. The V and J genes are TRBV28 and TRBJ2-2; D call uncertain. Trimming removed 6 bases from V and 2 bases from J, with 10 bases in between. This CDR3 comprises 14 residues. Germline values: CDR1 MDHEN, CDR2 SYDVKM. CDR3 amino acids: CASSTPRNTGELFF. The CDR3 nucleotides are TGTGCCAGCAGCACCCCCCGTAACACCGGGGAGCTGTTTTTT.

This rearrangement joins TRBV5-5 to TRBJ2-7, with 10 bases aligning to TRBD1. Trimming removed 2 bases from V and 4 bases from J; junction bases left unmatched: 3. This CDR3 is 14 amino acids long. From germline, CDR1 is SGHKS and CDR2 YYEKEE (reference sequence). The CDR3 region is CASSFPGQGYEQYF. The CDR3 DNA reads as TGTGCCAGCAGCTTTCCGGGACAGGGGTACGAGCAGTACTTC. Based on the CDR3 plus reference TRBV5-5 and TRBJ2-7, the full variable domain is DAGVTQSPTHLIKTRGQQVTLRCSPISGHKSVSWYQQVLGQGPQFIFQYYEKEERGRGNFPDRFSARQFPNYSSELNVNALLLGDSALYLCASSFPGQGYEQYFGPGTRLTVT.